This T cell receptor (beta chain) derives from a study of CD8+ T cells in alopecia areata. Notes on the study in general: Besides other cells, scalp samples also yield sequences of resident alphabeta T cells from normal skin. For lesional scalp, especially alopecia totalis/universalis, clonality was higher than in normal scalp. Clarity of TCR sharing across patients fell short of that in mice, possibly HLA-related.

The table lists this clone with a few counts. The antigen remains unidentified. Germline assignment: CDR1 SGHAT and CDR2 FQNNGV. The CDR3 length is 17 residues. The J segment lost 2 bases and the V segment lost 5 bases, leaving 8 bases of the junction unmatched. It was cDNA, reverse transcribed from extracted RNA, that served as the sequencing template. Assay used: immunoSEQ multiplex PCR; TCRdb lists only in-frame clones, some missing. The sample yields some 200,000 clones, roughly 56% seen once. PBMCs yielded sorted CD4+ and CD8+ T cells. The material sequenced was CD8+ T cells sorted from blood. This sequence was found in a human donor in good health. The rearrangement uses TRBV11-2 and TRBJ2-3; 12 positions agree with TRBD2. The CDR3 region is CASSPRLAGAYTDTQYF. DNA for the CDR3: TGTGCCAGCAGCCCACGACTAGCGGGGGCTTACACAGATACGCAGTATTTT.